One and the same sample provided the 10 T cell receptor beta chains below, sequenced in a study of OX40 agonist ivuxolimab in advanced cancers. Some clones are missing from TCRdb's copy, which holds only in-frame ones; the method was immunoSEQ multiplex PCR. The sample carries about 62,000 clones, 84% recorded once. Sample: CD4+ or CD8+ T cells sorted from blood, taken in a trial of the OX40 agonist ivuxolimab. Every receptor here comes from an adult with an advanced solid tumor such as melanoma, head and neck, liver or kidney cancer.

The chain combines TRBV27 with TRBJ2-2, with 12 bases lining up with TRBD2. CDR1 and CDR2 (germline): MNHEY, SMNVEV (reference sequence). The CDR3 is 18 amino acids. J was trimmed by 4 bases and V by 5 bases; bases with no gene match: 11. CDR3 in DNA: TGTGCCAGCAGTCGCTCGACTAGCGGGGGACCTTCCACCGGGGAGCTGTTTTTT. Its translation is CASSRSTSGGPSTGELFF.

The J gene is TRBJ2-1, the V gene TRBV18; perhaps TRBD2 as D (6 bases). Trimming stripped 2 bases from V and 7 bases from J, with 18 bases between. Germline V gene data show CDR1 as KGHSH and CDR2 as LQKENI. The CDR3 runs 16 residues. The CDR3 sequence: CASSPGTHGGRNEQFF. The DNA of the CDR3 is TGTGCCAGCTCACCAGGAACGCACGGGGGTAGGAATGAGCAGTTCTTC.

The genes are TRBV14 and TRBJ1-3; possible D gene TRBD1, 6 bases. Germline V gene sequence: CDR1 SGHDN, CDR2 FVKESK. Trimming took 3 bases from V and 0 from J, leaving 9 bases between them. There are 15 residues in the CDR3. The CDR3 sequence is CASSHGGGSGNTIYF. DNA of the CDR3: TGTGCCAGCAGCCATGGAGGGGGCTCTGGAAACACCATATATTTT. The full variable domain, with the rest looked up from reference TRBV14 and TRBJ1-3, is EAGVTQFPSHSVIEKGQTVTLRCDPISGHDNLYWYRRVMGKEIKFLLHFVKESKQDESGMPNNRFLAERTGGTYSTLKVQPAELEDSGVYFCASSHGGGSGNTIYFGEGSWLTVV.

The rearrangement links TRBV9 to TRBJ2-7; 7 bases are a match to TRBD1. Germline lookup yields CDR1 SGDLS and CDR2 YYNGEE. The V gene end was trimmed by 4 bases and the J gene end by 3 bases; junction bases not matched to a gene: 7. The CDR3 is 14 amino acids. DNA for the CDR3: TGTGCCAGCAGCCAAGACGGACAGGTCTACGAGCAGTACTTC. Translating gives CASSQDGQVYEQYF.

This clone appeared once. The rearrangement joins TRBV9 to TRBJ1-3, with 8 bases lining up with TRBD1. Trimming removed 0 bases from V and 4 bases from J; junction bases left unmatched: 6. The length of the CDR3 is 16 residues. Germline V lookup: CDR1 SGDLS, CDR2 YYNGEE. In nucleotides, the CDR3 is TGTGCCAGCAGCGTAGGACCCTCAGGGGGCGGAAACACCATATATTTT. Translation gives CASSVGPSGGGNTIYF. Full variable domain (outside the CDR3, taken from reference TRBV9 and TRBJ1-3): DSGVTQTPKHLITATGQRVTLRCSPRSGDLSVYWYQQSLDQGLQFLIQYYNGEERAKGNILERFSAQQFPDLHSELNLSSLELGDSALYFCASSVGPSGGGNTIYFGEGSWLTVV.

The CDR3 reads CASSEHSLGGNTIYF. The DNA of the CDR3 is TGTGCCAGCAGTGAGCACAGTCTCGGTGGAAACACCATATATTTT. J is TRBJ1-3 and V is TRBV2; no firm D call. Germline V gene sequence: CDR1 SNHLY, CDR2 FYNNEI. V lost 3 bases and J lost 3, with 12 bases in between. The CDR3 spans 15 residues.

The chain joins TRBV9 to TRBJ2-1; no clear D. The germline V gene has CDR1 SGDLS and CDR2 YYNGEE. The V end was cut by 0 bases, the J end by 8 bases, with 12 bases between. The CDR3 loop spans 14 amino acids. CDR3 DNA sequence: TGTGCCAGCAGCGTAGTCAGTTCGGGCCATGAGCAGTTCTTC. Encoded protein: CASSVVSSGHEQFF.

The gene calls are TRBV7-9 and TRBJ1-5; TRBD1 might be the D (5 bases). CDR1 and CDR2 (germline): SEHNR, FQNEAQ (reference sequence). The ends were cut back, 5 bases at V and 4 bases at J, with 9 bases in the middle. This CDR3 region has 13 residues. The DNA of the CDR3 is TGTGCCAGCAGCCGGACACTTAATCAGCCCCAGCATTTT. Residues: CASSRTLNQPQHF.

The chain has TRBV5-1 and TRBJ2-5, with D perhaps given as TRBD1 or TRBD2 (6 bases each). Trimming removed 1 base from V and 7 bases from J, with 14 bases in between. Germline-derived CDR1 and CDR2 are SGHRS and YFSETQ. The CDR3 loop spans 14 amino acids. CDR3 sequence (DNA): TGCGCCAGCAGCTTGACTAAGGGGGGCGGGACCCAGTACTTC. As protein: CASSLTKGGGTQYF. Complete variable domain (other parts from reference TRBV5-1 and TRBJ2-5): KAGVTQTPRYLIKTRGQQVTLSCSPISGHRSVSWYQQTPGQGLQFLFEYFSETQRNKGNFPGRFSGRQFSNSRSEMNVSTLELGDSALYLCASSLTKGGGTQYFGPGTRLLVL.

The genes are TRBV5-4 and TRBJ2-2; possibly TRBD2 for D (7 bases). V was clipped by 4 bases and J by 4 bases, with 17 bases between them. Germline V gives CDR1 SGHNT, CDR2 YYREEE (reference sequence). This CDR3 has 16 residues. The CDR3 spells CASSPRGGLGTGELFF. Written as DNA, the CDR3 is TGTGCCAGCAGCCCTAGGGGGGGATTAGGCACCGGGGAGCTGTTTTTT.